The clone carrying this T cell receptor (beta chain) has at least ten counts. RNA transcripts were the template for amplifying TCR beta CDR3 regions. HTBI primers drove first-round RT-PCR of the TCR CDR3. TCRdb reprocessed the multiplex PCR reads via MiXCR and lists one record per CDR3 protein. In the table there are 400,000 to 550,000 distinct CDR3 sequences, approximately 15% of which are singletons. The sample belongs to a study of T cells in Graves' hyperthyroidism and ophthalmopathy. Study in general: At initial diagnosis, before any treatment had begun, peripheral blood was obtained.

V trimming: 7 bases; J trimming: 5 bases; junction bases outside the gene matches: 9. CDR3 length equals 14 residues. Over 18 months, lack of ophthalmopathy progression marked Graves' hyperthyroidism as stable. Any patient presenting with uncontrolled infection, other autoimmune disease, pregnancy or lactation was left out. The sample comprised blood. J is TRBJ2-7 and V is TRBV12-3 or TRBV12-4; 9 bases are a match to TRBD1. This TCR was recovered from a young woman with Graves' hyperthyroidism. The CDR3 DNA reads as TGTGCCAGCACCATCGGGACAGGGCCCAACGAGCAGTACTTC. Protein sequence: CASTIGTGPNEQYF.